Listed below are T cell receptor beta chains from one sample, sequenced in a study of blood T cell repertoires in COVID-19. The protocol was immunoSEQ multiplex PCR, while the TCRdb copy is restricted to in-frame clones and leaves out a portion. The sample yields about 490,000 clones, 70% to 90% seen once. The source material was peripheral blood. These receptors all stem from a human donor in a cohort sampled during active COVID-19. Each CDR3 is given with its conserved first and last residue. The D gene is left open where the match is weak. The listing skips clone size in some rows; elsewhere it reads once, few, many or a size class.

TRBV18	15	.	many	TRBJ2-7	TGTGCCAGCTCACCACTCAGGACAGATGCCTACGAGCAGTACTTC	CASSPLRTDAYEQYF
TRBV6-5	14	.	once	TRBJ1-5	TGTGCCAGCAGTTCTACGTATAGCAATCAGCCCCAGCATTTT	CASSSTYSNQPQHF
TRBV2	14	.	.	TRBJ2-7	TGTGCCAGCAGTGTGGGCAGGAACTTCTACGAGCAGTACTTC	CASSVGRNFYEQYF
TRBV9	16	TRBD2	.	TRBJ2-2	TGTGCCAGCAGCACCTCCGGGACTAGCCGTACCGGGGAGCTGTTTTTT	CASSTSGTSRTGELFF
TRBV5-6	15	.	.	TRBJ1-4	TGTGCCAGCAGCTTGAGTAGATCAACTAATGAAAAACTGTTTTTT	CASSLSRSTNEKLFF
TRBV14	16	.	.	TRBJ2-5	TGTGCCAGCAGCCAGGGGAGAATTCAACAGACGGAGACCCAGTACTTC	CASSQGRIQQTETQYF
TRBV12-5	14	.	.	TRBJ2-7	TGTGCTAGTGGTTTGGTACGCACAGCCGGCGAGCAGTACTTC	CASGLVRTAGEQYF
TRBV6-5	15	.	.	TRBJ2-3	TGTGCCAGCAGGCCCCCCGGGACTAGCACAGATACGCAGTATTTT	CASRPPGTSTDTQYF
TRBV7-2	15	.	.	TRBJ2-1	TGTGCCAGCAGCTTAGAGCAGGGCAATTACAATGAGCAGTTCTTC	CASSLEQGNYNEQFF
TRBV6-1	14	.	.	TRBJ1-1	TGTGCCAGCAGTGAATTTCAGGTTTACACTGAAGCTTTCTTT	CASSEFQVYTEAFF
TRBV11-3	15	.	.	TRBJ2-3	TGTGCCAGCAGCTTAGGGCTAGACGGCACAGATACGCAGTATTTT	CASSLGLDGTDTQYF
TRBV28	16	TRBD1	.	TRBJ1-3	TGTGCCAGCAGTTTCCTTCAGGGGGTGTCTGGAAACACCATATATTTT	CASSFLQGVSGNTIYF
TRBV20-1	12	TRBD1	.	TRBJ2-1	TGCAGTGCTAGTTTTACAGGGGATGAGCAGTTCTTC	CSASFTGDEQFF